These 14 T cell receptor beta chains came from one sample sequenced in a study of blood T cell repertoires in COVID-19. Measured with immunoSEQ multiplex PCR; TCRdb has only the in-frame clones, and not every one. The sample records about 210,000 clones, approximately 78% being singletons. The sample consisted of peripheral blood. These receptors all stem from a woman between 65 and 79 years old with COVID-19, enrolled during active disease.

This chain links TRBV7-2 with TRBJ1-6, with D possibly being TRBD1 (5 bases). This CDR3 comprises 14 residues. Germline V gene data show CDR1 as SGHTA and CDR2 as FQGNSA. V lost 5 bases, J lost 14 bases, and 19 bases lay in between. CDR3 in amino acids: CASSAGRPKFTLHF. The DNA for the CDR3 is TGTGCCAGCAGCGCGGGACGGCCAAAATTCACCCTCCACTTT.

The chain couples TRBV5-4 to TRBJ2-6; perhaps TRBD2 as D (6 bases). The germline V gene encodes CDR1 SGHNT and CDR2 YYREEE (reference sequence). This CDR3 is built from 16 residues. V was trimmed by 6 bases and J by 2 bases, leaving 15 bases between them. CDR3 bases: TGTGCCAGCACCCTTGGGAGGAGCACTGGGGCCAACGTCCTGACTTTC. As protein: CASTLGRSTGANVLTF.

In DNA, the CDR3 is TGCGCCAGCAGCGAGAGAGGGCATCCCTACAATGAGCAGTTCTTC. This translates into CASSERGHPYNEQFF. The chain combines TRBV5-1 with TRBJ2-1; D may be TRBD2 (5 bases). Per germline, CDR1 SGHRS and CDR2 YFSETQ. V was shortened by 4 bases and J by 2 bases, with 13 bases between the two germline ends. The CDR3 has 15 amino acids.

This clone occurred a few times. The rearrangement links TRBV19 to TRBJ1-1; D perhaps matches TRBD1 (5 bases). The CDR3 contains 14 residues. Trimming shortened V by 5 bases and J by 8 bases, and 18 bases separated the two germline ends. Germline CDR1 and CDR2: LNHDA and SQIVND (reference sequence). The DNA for the CDR3 is TGTGCCAGTAGTCGCGAGTCCAGGGCGCCCGAAGCTTTCTTT. Protein product: CASSRESRAPEAFF.

This chain connects TRBV3-1 (or the pseudogene TRBV3-2) to TRBJ1-6; 10 bases agree with TRBD1. Trimming took 6 bases from V and 7 from J; bases not matched to a gene: 6. This CDR3 spans 15 amino acids. Per germline, CDR1 LGHDT and CDR2 YNNKEL (reference sequence). CDR3 DNA sequence: TGTGCCAGCAGTTTCCCGGGACAGGGGAATTCACCCCTCCACTTT. Residues: CASSFPGQGNSPLHF.

Details on this clone: Other DNA sequences of this sample code for an identical CDR3. This rearrangement joins TRBV28 to TRBJ1-1; D gene ambiguous. The V end lost 3 bases, the J end lost 1 base, and 6 bases lay between the germline ends. The CDR3 is 13 amino acids. The germline V gene has CDR1 MDHEN and CDR2 SYDVKM. The CDR3 sequence is CASSFSRNTEAFF. CDR3 in DNA: TGTGCCAGCAGTTTCTCGAGGAACACTGAAGCTTTCTTT.

The chain recombines TRBV3-1 (or the pseudogene TRBV3-2) with TRBJ2-3, with D perhaps matching TRBD2 (5 bases). Germline V gives CDR1 LGHDT, CDR2 YNNKEL (reference sequence). The ends were cut back, 4 bases at V and 0 bases at J, with 20 bases in the middle. CDR3 length: 18 residues. The CDR3 DNA sequence: TGTGCCAGCAGCCGGGGTAATTCGAAGCGGAAAAGCACAGATACGCAGTATTTT. It translates to CASSRGNSKRKSTDTQYF.

The chain is built from TRBV9 and TRBJ2-5; weak D call: TRBD1 (5 bases). CDR3 length: 14 residues. The V end lost 4 bases, the J end lost 4 bases, and 14 bases lay between the germline ends. The V gene's germline CDR1 is SGDLS and CDR2 YYNGEE. The CDR3 sequence is CASSLSQGSETQYF. As DNA, the CDR3 is TGTGCCAGCAGCCTAAGTCAGGGTTCAGAGACCCAGTACTTC.

This clone was detected only once. The rearrangement uses TRBV19 and TRBJ1-2; the D is unclear. The CDR3 consists of 15 residues. V shed 6 bases and J shed 4 bases, with 18 bases lying between them. CDR1 is LNHDA and CDR2 is SQIVND in the germline V gene (reference sequence). CDR3 DNA: TGTGCCAGTAGACCGCGCGGCGAGTTTGGCTATGGCTACACCTTC. As protein: CASRPRGEFGYGYTF.

J is TRBJ2-1 and V is TRBV11-2; 8 bases line up with TRBD2. The CDR3 is 17 residues long. Germline CDR1 and CDR2: SGHAT and FQNNGV. Unmatched junction bases numbered 6, after V lost 1 base and J lost 1 base. The chain's CDR3 is CASSLGSGASSYNEQFF. Written as DNA, the CDR3 is TGTGCCAGCAGCTTAGGTAGCGGGGCTAGTTCCTACAATGAGCAGTTCTTC.

This rearrangement joins TRBV5-4 to TRBJ2-2; 10 bases agree with TRBD2. Germline CDR1 SGHNT, CDR2 YYREEE (reference sequence). V was clipped by 0 bases and J by 5 bases; unmatched bases: 4. This CDR3 spans 16 amino acids. The CDR3 loop is CASSLAGLATTGELFF. CDR3 nucleotide sequence: TGTGCCAGCAGCTTGGCGGGACTAGCGACAACCGGGGAGCTGTTTTTT.

The V and J genes are TRBV5-1 and TRBJ1-4, with D possibly being TRBD1 (6 bases). This CDR3 region has 15 residues. From germline, CDR1 is SGHRS and CDR2 YFSETQ. V lost 3 bases, J lost 4 bases, and 13 bases lay in between. The CDR3 DNA is TGCGCCAGCAGCTCACAGGGTCTCGGTAATGAAAAACTGTTTTTT. Translated, it gives CASSSQGLGNEKLFF.

The chain joins TRBV25-1 to TRBJ1-2; TRBD1 matches 9 bases. CDR1 and CDR2 (germline): MGHDK, SYGVNS. Trimming at V came to 7 bases and at J to 2 bases, leaving 8 bases not matched to a gene. The CDR3 loop spans 15 amino acids. CDR3 region: CASTLSGTGNYGYTF. The CDR3 nucleotides read TGTGCCAGCACTCTCTCCGGGACAGGGAACTATGGCTACACCTTC.

This clone has a single count. V and J are TRBV19 and TRBJ1-1, with 12 bases lining up with TRBD1. Germline lookup yields CDR1 LNHDA and CDR2 SQIVND (reference sequence). CDR3 length: 15 residues. Germline trimming cut 7 bases from V and 6 bases from J; bases unmatched to any gene: 9. The CDR3 DNA follows: TGTGCCAGTAAGACGACGGGACAGGGGGCTTCTGAAGCTTTCTTT. Translation gives CASKTTGQGASEAFF. Full variable domain (missing parts from reference TRBV19 and TRBJ1-1): DGGITQSPKYLFRKEGQNVTLSCEQNLNHDAMYWYRQDPGQGLRLIYYSQIVNDFQKGDIAEGYSVSREKKESFPLTVTSAQKNPTAFYLCASKTTGQGASEAFFGQGTRLTVV.